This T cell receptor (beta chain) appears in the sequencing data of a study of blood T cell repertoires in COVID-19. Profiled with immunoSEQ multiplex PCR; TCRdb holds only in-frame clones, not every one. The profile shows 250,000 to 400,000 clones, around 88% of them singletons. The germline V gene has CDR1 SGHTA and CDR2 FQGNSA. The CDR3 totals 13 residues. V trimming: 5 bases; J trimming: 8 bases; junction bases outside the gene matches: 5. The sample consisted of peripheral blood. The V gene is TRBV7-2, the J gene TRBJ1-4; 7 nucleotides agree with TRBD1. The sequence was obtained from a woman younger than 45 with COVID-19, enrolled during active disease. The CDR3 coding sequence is TGTGCCAGCAGCCTACAGGGGCGAGAAAAACTGTTTTTT. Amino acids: CASSLQGREKLFF.